This TCR beta chain was identified in a study of blood T cell repertoires in COVID-19. With 0 bases clipped from V and 7 bases from J, the junction kept 6 bases outside the gene matches. Germline values: CDR1 SNHLY, CDR2 FYNNEI. CDR3 size: 16 residues. Profiled with immunoSEQ multiplex PCR; TCRdb holds only in-frame clones, not every one. The table lists some 240,000 clones, around 83% of them singletons, with over 1.5% in the top ten. The sample taken for sequencing was peripheral blood. V and J are TRBV2 and TRBJ2-1; 10 bases agree with TRBD2. The sequence was collected from a woman aged 40 to 50 who had recovered from COVID-19. CDR3 sequence reads: CASSEASLAGVNEQFF. As DNA, the CDR3 is TGTGCCAGCAGTGAAGCTAGCCTAGCGGGGGTGAATGAGCAGTTCTTC.